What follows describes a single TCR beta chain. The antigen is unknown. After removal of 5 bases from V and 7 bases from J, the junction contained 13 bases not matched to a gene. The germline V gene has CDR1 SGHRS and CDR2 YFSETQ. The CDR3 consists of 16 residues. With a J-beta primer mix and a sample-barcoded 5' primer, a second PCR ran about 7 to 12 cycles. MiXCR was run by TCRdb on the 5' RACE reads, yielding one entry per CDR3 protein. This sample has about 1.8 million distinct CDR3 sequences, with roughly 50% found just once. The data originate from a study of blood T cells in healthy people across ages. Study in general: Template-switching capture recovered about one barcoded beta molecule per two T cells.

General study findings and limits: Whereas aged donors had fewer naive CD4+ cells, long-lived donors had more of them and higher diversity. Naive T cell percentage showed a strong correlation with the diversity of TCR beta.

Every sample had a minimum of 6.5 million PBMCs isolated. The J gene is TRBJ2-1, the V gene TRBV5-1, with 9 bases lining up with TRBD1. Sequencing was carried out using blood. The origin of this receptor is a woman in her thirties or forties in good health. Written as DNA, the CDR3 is TGCGCCAGCAGAGAGCCGGGACAGGGACTGCGTAATGAGCAGTTCTTC. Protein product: CASREPGQGLRNEQFF.